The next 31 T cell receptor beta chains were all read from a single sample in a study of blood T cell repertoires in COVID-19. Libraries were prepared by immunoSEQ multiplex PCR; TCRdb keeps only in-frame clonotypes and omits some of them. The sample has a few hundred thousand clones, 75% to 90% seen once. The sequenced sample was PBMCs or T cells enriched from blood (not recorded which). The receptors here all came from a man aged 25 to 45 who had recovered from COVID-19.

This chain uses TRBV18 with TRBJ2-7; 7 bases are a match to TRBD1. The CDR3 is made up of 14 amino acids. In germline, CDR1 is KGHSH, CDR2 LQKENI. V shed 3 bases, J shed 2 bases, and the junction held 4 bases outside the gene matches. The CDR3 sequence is CASSPPGQTYEQYF. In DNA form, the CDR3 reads TGTGCCAGCTCACCCCCGGGACAGACCTACGAGCAGTACTTC.

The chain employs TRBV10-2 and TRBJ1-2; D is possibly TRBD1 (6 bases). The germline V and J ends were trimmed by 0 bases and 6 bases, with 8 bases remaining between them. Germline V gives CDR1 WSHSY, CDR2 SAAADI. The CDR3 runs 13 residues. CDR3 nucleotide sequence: TGCGCCAGCAGTGAGTCGAAGGGGGATGGCTACACCTTC. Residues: CASSESKGDGYTF.

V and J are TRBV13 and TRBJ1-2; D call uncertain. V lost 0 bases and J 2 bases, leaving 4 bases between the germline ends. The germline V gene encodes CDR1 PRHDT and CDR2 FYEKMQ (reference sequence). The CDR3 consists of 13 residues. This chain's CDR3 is CASSLGRNYGYTF. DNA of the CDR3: TGTGCCAGCAGCTTAGGGAGAAACTATGGCTACACCTTC.

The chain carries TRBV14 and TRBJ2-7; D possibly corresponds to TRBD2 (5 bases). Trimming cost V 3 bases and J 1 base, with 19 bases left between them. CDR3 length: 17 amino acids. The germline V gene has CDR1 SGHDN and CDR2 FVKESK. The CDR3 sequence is CASSHTTRQEESYEQYF. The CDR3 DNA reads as TGTGCCAGCAGCCATACAACGCGCCAGGAGGAATCCTACGAGCAGTACTTC.

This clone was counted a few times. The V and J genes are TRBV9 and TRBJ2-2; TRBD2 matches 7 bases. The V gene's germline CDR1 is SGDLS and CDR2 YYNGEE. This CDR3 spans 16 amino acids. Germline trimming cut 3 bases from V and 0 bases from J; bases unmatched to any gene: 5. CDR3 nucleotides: TGTGCCAGCAGCGCGGGAGCGGGAACGAACACCGGGGAGCTGTTTTTT. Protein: CASSAGAGTNTGELFF.

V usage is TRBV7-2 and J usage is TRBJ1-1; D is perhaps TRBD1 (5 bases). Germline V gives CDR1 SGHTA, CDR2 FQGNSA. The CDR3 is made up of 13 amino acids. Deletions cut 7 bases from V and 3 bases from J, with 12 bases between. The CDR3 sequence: CASNIAGDTEAFF. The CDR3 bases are TGTGCCAGCAATATAGCGGGGGACACTGAAGCTTTCTTT. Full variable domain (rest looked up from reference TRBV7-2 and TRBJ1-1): GAGVSQSPSNKVTEKGKDVELRCDPISGHTALYWYRQSLGQGLEFLIYFQGNSAPDKSGLPSDRFSAERTGGSVSTLTIQRTQQEDSAVYLCASNIAGDTEAFFGQGTRLTVV.

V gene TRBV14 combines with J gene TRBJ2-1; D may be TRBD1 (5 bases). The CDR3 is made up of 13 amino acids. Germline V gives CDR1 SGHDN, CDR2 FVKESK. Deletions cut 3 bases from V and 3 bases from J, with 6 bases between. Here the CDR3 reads CASSQQGYNEQFF. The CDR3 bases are TGTGCCAGCAGCCAGCAGGGCTACAATGAGCAGTTCTTC.

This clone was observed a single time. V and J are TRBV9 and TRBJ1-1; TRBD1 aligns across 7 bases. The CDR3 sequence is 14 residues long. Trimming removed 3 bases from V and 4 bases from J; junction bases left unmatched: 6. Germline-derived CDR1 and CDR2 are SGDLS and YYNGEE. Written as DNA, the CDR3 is TGTGCCAGCAGCGGACGACAGGGTGGCACTGAAGCTTTCTTT. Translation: CASSGRQGGTEAFF.

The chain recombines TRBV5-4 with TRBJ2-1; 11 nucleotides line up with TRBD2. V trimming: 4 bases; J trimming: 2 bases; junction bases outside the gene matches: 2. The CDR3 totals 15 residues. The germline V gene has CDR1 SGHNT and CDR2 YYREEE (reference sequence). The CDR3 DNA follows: TGTGCCAGCAGCGGTAGCGGGGGGGCCTACAATGAGCAGTTCTTC. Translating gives CASSGSGGAYNEQFF.

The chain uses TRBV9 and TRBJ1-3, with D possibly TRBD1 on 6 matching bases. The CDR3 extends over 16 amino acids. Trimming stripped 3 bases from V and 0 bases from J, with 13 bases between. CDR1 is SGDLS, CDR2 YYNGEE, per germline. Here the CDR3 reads CASSAAGQSSGNTIYF. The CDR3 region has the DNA TGTGCCAGCAGCGCCGCAGGACAGAGCTCTGGAAACACCATATATTTT.

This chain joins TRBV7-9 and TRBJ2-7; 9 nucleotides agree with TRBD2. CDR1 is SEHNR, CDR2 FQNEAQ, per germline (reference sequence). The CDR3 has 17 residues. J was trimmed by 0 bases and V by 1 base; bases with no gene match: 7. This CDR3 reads CASSLGSGRGNSYEQYF. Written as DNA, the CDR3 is TGTGCCAGCAGCTTAGGTAGCGGGAGAGGAAACTCCTACGAGCAGTACTTC.

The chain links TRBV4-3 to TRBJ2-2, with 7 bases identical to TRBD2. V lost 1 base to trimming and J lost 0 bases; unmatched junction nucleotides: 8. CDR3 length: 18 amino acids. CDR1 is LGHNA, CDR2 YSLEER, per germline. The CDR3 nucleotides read TGCGCCAGCAGCCAAGTCCTAGCGGAGACCGCGAACACCGGGGAGCTGTTTTTT. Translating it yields CASSQVLAETANTGELFF.

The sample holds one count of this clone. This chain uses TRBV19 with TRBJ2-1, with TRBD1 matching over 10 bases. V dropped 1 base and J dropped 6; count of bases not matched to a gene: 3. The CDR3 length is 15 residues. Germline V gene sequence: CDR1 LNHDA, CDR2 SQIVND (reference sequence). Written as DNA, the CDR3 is TGTGCCAGTAGTATAGGGGGACAGGGGAGCAATGAGCAGTTCTTC. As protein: CASSIGGQGSNEQFF.

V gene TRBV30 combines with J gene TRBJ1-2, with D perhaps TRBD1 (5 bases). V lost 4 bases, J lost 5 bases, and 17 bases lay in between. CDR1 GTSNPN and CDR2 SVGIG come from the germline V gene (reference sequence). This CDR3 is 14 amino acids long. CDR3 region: CAWIRFKGEYGYTF. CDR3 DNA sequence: TGTGCCTGGATACGGTTCAAAGGGGAATATGGCTACACCTTC.

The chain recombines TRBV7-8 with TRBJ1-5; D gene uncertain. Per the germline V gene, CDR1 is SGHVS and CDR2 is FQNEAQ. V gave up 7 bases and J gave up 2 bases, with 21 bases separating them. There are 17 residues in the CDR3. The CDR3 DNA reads TGTGCCAGCACCTTTTCCCAACACCGGGGTGGCAATCAGCCCCAGCATTTT. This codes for CASTFSQHRGGNQPQHF.

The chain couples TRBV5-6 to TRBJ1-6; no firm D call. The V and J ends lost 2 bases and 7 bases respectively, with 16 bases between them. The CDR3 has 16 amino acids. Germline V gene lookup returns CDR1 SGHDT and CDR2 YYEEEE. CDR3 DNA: TGTGCCAGCAGCTTTATCGGGGAGGGTCGAAATTCACCCCTCCACTTT. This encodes CASSFIGEGRNSPLHF.

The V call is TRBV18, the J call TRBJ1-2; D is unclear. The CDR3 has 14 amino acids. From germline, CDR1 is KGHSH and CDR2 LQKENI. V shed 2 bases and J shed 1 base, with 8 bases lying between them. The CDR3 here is CASSPSRVNYGYTF. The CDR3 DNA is TGTGCCAGCTCACCATCCCGGGTTAACTATGGCTACACCTTC. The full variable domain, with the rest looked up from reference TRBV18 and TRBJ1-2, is NAGVMQNPRHLVRRRGQEARLRCSPMKGHSHVYWYRQLPEEGLKFMVYLQKENIIDESGMPKERFSAEFPKEGPSILRIQQVVRGDSAAYFCASSPSRVNYGYTFGSGTRLTVV.

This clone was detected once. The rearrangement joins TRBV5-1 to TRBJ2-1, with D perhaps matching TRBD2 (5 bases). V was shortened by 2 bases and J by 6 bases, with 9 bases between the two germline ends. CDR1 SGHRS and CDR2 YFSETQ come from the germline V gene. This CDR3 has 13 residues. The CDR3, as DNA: TGCGCCAGCAGCTTCCTAGCCCTCAATGAGCAGTTCTTC. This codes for CASSFLALNEQFF.

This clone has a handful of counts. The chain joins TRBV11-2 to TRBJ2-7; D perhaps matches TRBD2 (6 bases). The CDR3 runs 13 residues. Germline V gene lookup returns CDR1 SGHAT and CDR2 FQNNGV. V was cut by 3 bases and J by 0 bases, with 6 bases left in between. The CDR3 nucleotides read TGTGCCAGCAGCTTCGGGAGCTCCTACGAGCAGTACTTC. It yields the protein CASSFGSSYEQYF.

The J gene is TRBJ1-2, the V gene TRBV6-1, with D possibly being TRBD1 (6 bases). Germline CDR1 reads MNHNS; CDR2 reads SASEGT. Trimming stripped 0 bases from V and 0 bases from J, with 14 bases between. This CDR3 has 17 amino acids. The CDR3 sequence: CASSEAGGPIANYGYTF. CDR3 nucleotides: TGTGCCAGCAGTGAAGCTGGGGGCCCCATAGCTAACTATGGCTACACCTTC.

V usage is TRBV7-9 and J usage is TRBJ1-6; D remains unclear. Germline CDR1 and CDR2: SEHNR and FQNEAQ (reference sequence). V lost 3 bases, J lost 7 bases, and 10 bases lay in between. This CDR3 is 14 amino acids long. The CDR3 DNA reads TGTGCCAGCAGCTTTGAGGGATTCAATTCACCCCTCCACTTT. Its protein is CASSFEGFNSPLHF.

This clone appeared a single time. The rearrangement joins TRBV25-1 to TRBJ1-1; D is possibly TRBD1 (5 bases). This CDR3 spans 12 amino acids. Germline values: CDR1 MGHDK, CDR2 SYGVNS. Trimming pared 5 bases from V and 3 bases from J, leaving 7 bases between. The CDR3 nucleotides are TGTGCCAGCAGTTCGGGGGACACTGAAGCTTTCTTT. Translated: CASSSGDTEAFF.

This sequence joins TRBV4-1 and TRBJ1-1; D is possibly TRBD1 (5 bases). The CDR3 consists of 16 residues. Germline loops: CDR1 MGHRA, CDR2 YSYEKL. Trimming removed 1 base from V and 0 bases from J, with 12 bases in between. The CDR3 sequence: CASSQVIGQMNTEAFF. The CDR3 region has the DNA TGCGCCAGCAGCCAAGTTATCGGACAAATGAACACTGAAGCTTTCTTT.

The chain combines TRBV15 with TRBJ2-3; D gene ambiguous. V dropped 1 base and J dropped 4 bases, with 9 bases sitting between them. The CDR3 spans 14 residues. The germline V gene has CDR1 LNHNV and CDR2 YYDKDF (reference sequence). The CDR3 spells CATSRGLVPDTQYF. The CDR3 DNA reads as TGTGCCACCAGCAGAGGTCTAGTTCCAGATACGCAGTATTTT.

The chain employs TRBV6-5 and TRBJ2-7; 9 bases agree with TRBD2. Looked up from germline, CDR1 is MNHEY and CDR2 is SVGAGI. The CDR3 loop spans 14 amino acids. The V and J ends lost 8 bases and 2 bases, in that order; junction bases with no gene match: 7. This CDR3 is CASPVSGGPYEQYF. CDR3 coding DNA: TGTGCCAGCCCGGTAAGCGGGGGGCCCTACGAGCAGTACTTC.

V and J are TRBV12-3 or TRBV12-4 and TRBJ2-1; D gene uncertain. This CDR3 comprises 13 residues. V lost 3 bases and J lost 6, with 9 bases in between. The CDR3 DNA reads TGTGCCAGCAGTTTGGGTAGCCCCAATGAGCAGTTCTTC. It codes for CASSLGSPNEQFF.

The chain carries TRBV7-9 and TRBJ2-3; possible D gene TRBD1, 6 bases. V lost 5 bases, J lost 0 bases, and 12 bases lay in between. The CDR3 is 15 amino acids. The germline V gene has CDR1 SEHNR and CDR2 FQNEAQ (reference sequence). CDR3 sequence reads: CASSATGYSTDTQYF. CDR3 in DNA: TGTGCCAGCAGCGCCACAGGGTACAGCACAGATACGCAGTATTTT.

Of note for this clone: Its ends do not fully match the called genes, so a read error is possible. Written as DNA, the CDR3 is TGTGCTAGCAGCTTCGGGGGACAGGGTGACGATGAGCAGTTCTTC. Its translation is CASSFGGQGDDEQFF. The chain combines TRBV7-7 with TRBJ2-1, with 9 bases fitting TRBD1. CDR1 and CDR2 (germline): SSHAT, FNYEAQ (reference sequence). The CDR3 runs 15 residues.

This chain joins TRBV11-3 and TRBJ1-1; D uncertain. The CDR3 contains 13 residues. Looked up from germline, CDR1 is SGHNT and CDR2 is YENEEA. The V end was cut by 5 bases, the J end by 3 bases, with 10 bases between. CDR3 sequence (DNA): TGTGCCAGCAGCGAGGCGCGGTACACTGAAGCTTTCTTT. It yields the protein CASSEARYTEAFF.

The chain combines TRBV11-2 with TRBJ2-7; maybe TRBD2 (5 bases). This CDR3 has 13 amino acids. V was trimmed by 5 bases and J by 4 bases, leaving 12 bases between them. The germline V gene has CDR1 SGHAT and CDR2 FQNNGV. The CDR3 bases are TGTGCCAGCAGCCTCTTCGGGGATTACGAGCAGTACTTC. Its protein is CASSLFGDYEQYF.

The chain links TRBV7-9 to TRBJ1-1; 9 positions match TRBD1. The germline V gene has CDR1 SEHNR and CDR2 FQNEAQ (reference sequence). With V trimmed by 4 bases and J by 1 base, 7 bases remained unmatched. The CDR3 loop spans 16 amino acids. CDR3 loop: CASSSTGGWTNTEAFF. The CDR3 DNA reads TGTGCCAGCAGCTCTACAGGGGGCTGGACGAACACTGAAGCTTTCTTT.